The present T cell receptor beta chain was sequenced within a study of cytomegalovirus exposure and HLA in healthy donors. Study findings and constraints: An apparent linkage of common viral pathogens to several of the most significant clusters emerged in a later analysis.

Healthy bone marrow donors formed the donor group. As regards this clone: The antigen remains unidentified.

Germline V gene lookup returns CDR1 MDHEN and CDR2 SYDVKM. This CDR3 comprises 14 residues. With 7 bases clipped from V and 4 bases from J, the junction kept 10 bases outside the gene matches. Primers for the PCR totalled 60 Vbeta and 13 Jbeta. Clones were sequenced by immunoSEQ multiplex PCR, and TCRdb holds only the in-frame ones, with some missing. In the table there are 130,000 or so clones, roughly three fifths of which are singletons. The V and J genes are TRBV28 and TRBJ2-7; 7 nucleotides align to TRBD2. The origin of this receptor is a woman in her thirties or forties in good health and CMV-seropositive. The sequenced sample was PBMCs. The CDR3 spells CASTLRTSAYEQYF. The CDR3, as DNA: TGTGCCAGCACCTTACGTACTAGCGCGTACGAGCAGTACTTC.